Below are 30 T cell receptor beta chains sequenced from a single sample in a study of shared clonotypes between healthy human individuals (TCRdb year 2020). Library preparation was by the immunoSEQ multiplex PCR assay. The table was pulled from immuneACCESS by TCRdb, which kept in-frame rearrangements only. Such tables lose some clones; where checked, under half of the loss comes from unresolved V genes, and the rest has no known cause. This sample gives approximately 2,000,000 clones in total; roughly 92% of them show up just once. The ten most abundant clones make up 0.3% to 0.4% of the sample. Input material: naive CD4+ T cells from PBMCs. The intended sense of this specimen's cell subset or site label: CD45RA+ positively selected. The source of these receptors is a man between 18 and 29 years old in good health. Some clones in this sample may be carry-over from other donors' samples.

The chain combines TRBV7-2 with TRBJ2-5; D is ambiguous. From germline, CDR1 is SGHTA and CDR2 FQGNSA. The CDR3 spans 14 residues. V was trimmed by 2 bases and J by 1 base, leaving 8 bases between them. CDR3 DNA sequence: TGTGCCAGCAGCTTATTAGCTCCCCAAGAGACCCAGTACTTC. Amino acids: CASSLLAPQETQYF.

The V call is TRBV7-3, the J call TRBJ2-7; 9 nucleotides match TRBD1. With 2 bases clipped from V and 6 bases from J, the junction kept 11 bases outside the gene matches. Germline CDR1 is SGHTA and CDR2 is FQGTGA. CDR3 size: 16 residues. CDR3 in amino acids: CASSLASGTGSTEQYF. The DNA for the CDR3 is TGTGCCAGCAGCTTAGCTTCCGGGACAGGGAGCACCGAGCAGTACTTC.

The chain links TRBV2 to TRBJ2-1, with TRBD2 identical over 10 bases. Germline trimming cut 7 bases from V and 4 bases from J; bases unmatched to any gene: 4. The CDR3 totals 14 residues. Germline values: CDR1 SNHLY, CDR2 FYNNEI. CDR3 protein: CASKSAGGYNEQFF. In nucleotides, the CDR3 is TGTGCCAGCAAGTCAGCGGGAGGGTACAATGAGCAGTTCTTC.

J is TRBJ2-1 and V is TRBV28; TRBD2 matches 10 bases. CDR1 and CDR2 (germline): MDHEN, SYDVKM. V lost 3 bases to trimming and J lost 7 bases; unmatched junction nucleotides: 6. The CDR3 runs 15 residues. CDR3 residues: CASSFSLAGVNEQFF. DNA for the CDR3: TGTGCCAGCAGTTTTTCGCTAGCGGGAGTTAATGAGCAGTTCTTC.

This CDR3 is CASSEYIGREQFF. The CDR3 DNA sequence: TGTGCCAGCAGTGAATATATTGGGCGGGAGCAGTTCTTC. The chain employs TRBV25-1 and TRBJ2-1, with D hard to call. The CDR3 is 13 amino acids. V was shortened by 0 bases and J by 10 bases, with 10 bases between the two germline ends. Germline CDR1 is MGHDK and CDR2 is SYGVNS. Full variable domain (outside the CDR3, taken from reference TRBV25-1 and TRBJ2-1): EADIYQTPRYLVIGTGKKITLECSQTMGHDKMYWYQQDPGMELHLIHYSYGVNSTEKGDLSSESTVSRIRTEHFPLTLESARPSHTSQYLCASSEYIGREQFFGPGTRLTVL.

The chain recombines TRBV6-1 with TRBJ2-1; D may be TRBD2 (5 bases). Germline lookup yields CDR1 MNHNS and CDR2 SASEGT. V gave up 6 bases and J gave up 2 bases, with 14 bases separating them. This CDR3 has 15 amino acids. The CDR3 region is CASSHGLTTYNEQFF. The CDR3 region has the DNA TGTGCCAGCAGCCATGGACTCACCACCTACAATGAGCAGTTCTTC.

On this clone: Other DNA sequences of this sample code for an identical CDR3. The chain recombines TRBV10-3 with TRBJ1-1; TRBD1 might be the D (6 bases). Trimming removed 3 bases from V and 5 bases from J, with 10 bases in between. The CDR3 runs 13 residues. Germline-derived CDR1 and CDR2 are ENHRY and SYGVKD. The CDR3 DNA reads TGTGCCATCAGTGAACAGGGAAGAACTGAAGCTTTCTTT. Encoded protein: CAISEQGRTEAFF.

The J gene is TRBJ1-1, the V gene TRBV13; D not certain. This CDR3 has 13 amino acids. The germline CDR1 and CDR2 sequences are PRHDT and FYEKMQ (reference sequence). The V gene lost 6 bases and the J gene lost 1 base, with 9 bases spanning the gap. In DNA, the CDR3 is TGTGCCAGCAGTTCCCTTCCGAACACTGAAGCTTTCTTT. Residues: CASSSLPNTEAFF.

The chain has TRBV4-2 and TRBJ2-3, with a possible D match to TRBD1 (5 bases). Trimming removed 0 bases from V and 11 bases from J, with 9 bases in between. CDR1 and CDR2 (germline): LGHNA, YNFKEQ. This CDR3 comprises 12 residues. CDR3 coding DNA: TGTGCCAGCAGCCAAGATATAACAGGGCAGTATTTT. This translates into CASSQDITGQYF.

This chain uses TRBV5-1 with TRBJ1-4; no clear D. The germline V gene encodes CDR1 SGHRS and CDR2 YFSETQ. The V and J ends lost 6 bases and 4 bases respectively, with 13 bases between them. The CDR3 is 14 residues long. The CDR3 sequence is CASTTEGFNEKLFF. In nucleotides, the CDR3 is TGCGCCAGCACAACCGAGGGTTTTAATGAAAAACTGTTTTTT.

The chain combines TRBV2 with TRBJ2-3; D is possibly TRBD1 (5 bases). The CDR3 contains 15 residues. Germline V lookup: CDR1 SNHLY, CDR2 FYNNEI. V was pared by 8 bases and J by 1 base, with 16 bases between. CDR3 protein: CASVEGVYRTDTQYF. The CDR3, as DNA: TGTGCCAGCGTCGAAGGGGTTTACCGCACAGATACGCAGTATTTT.

The chain is built from TRBV5-5 and TRBJ2-7; 9 bases map to TRBD1. The CDR3 consists of 13 residues. Trimming removed 5 bases from V and 4 bases from J; junction bases left unmatched: 4. Germline-derived CDR1 and CDR2 are SGHKS and YYEKEE (reference sequence). This CDR3 is CASRPTGGYEQYF. CDR3 DNA sequence: TGTGCCAGCAGACCGACAGGGGGGTACGAGCAGTACTTC.

This clone has just one count. This chain connects TRBV5-6 to TRBJ1-2, with D hard to call. Between the trimmed V and J ends, which lost 3 bases and 7 bases, there was a span of 22 bases. Germline CDR1 reads SGHDT; CDR2 reads YYEEEE. The CDR3 is made up of 16 amino acids. The CDR3 reads CASSSGFRGVSFGYTF. CDR3 in DNA: TGTGCCAGCAGCTCGGGCTTTCGCGGTGTAAGTTTTGGCTACACCTTC. Full variable domain (outside the CDR3, taken from reference TRBV5-6 and TRBJ1-2): DAGVTQSPTHLIKTRGQQVTLRCSPKSGHDTVSWYQQALGQGPQFIFQYYEEEERQRGNFPDRFSGHQFPNYSSELNVNALLLGDSALYLCASSSGFRGVSFGYTFGSGTRLTVV.

The chain's CDR3 is CASSLQGETQYF. The CDR3 nucleotides are TGTGCCAGCAGCTTACAGGGGGAGACCCAGTACTTC. This chain joins TRBV11-1 and TRBJ2-5; tentatively, D is TRBD1 (6 bases). The CDR3 is made up of 12 amino acids. Germline V gene lookup returns CDR1 SGHAT and CDR2 FQDESV (reference sequence). Trimming cost V 2 bases and J 5 bases, with 6 bases left between them. The whole variable domain, filled in from reference TRBV11-1 and TRBJ2-5, reads EAEVAQSPRYKITEKSQAVAFWCDPISGHATLYWYRQILGQGPELLVQFQDESVVDDSQLPKDRFSAERLKGVDSTLKIQPAELGDSAMYLCASSLQGETQYFGPGTRLLVL.

This chain uses TRBV4-3 with TRBJ1-5; TRBD1 matches at 7 bases. The germline V gene encodes CDR1 LGHNA and CDR2 YSLEER. The CDR3 is 15 residues long. V lost 3 bases to trimming and J lost 3 bases; unmatched junction nucleotides: 5. In DNA form, the CDR3 reads TGCGCCAGCAGCCAGGAGACAGGGTACAATCAGCCCCAGCATTTT. This encodes CASSQETGYNQPQHF.

V is TRBV7-9 and J is TRBJ1-4, with a possible D match to TRBD1 (5 bases). CDR3 size: 15 residues. Trimming took 4 bases from V and 7 from J, leaving 16 bases between them. Germline CDR1 SEHNR, CDR2 FQNEAQ (reference sequence). Written as DNA, the CDR3 is TGTGCCAGCAGCTCATTCGGGACTGGGGGTGAAAAACTGTTTTTT. Translated, it gives CASSSFGTGGEKLFF.

This clone was recorded once. CDR3 DNA sequence: TGTGCCAGCAGCTTAATATTGACGGGGTTCGCAACTAATGAAAAACTGTTTTTT. This encodes CASSLILTGFATNEKLFF. The chain carries TRBV7-2 and TRBJ1-4; D ambiguous. Germline CDR1 and CDR2: SGHTA and FQGNSA. V lost 2 bases to trimming and J lost 0 bases, with 16 bases between them. The CDR3 consists of 18 residues.

CDR3 amino acids: CATNIYGGPGNIQYF. CDR3 nucleotide sequence: TGTGCCACCAATATTTACGGGGGGCCGGGGAACATTCAGTACTTC. V gene TRBV28 combines with J gene TRBJ2-4; TRBD2 might be the D (7 bases). Germline CDR1 MDHEN, CDR2 SYDVKM. Deletions cut 10 bases from V and 7 bases from J, with 23 bases between. CDR3 length: 15 amino acids. Drawing the rest from reference TRBV28 and TRBJ2-4, the complete variable domain is DVKVTQSSRYLVKRTGEKVFLECVQDMDHENMFWYRQDPGLGLRLIYFSYDVKMKEKGDIPEGYSVSREKKERFSLILESASTNQTSMYLCATNIYGGPGNIQYFGAGTRLSVL.

Regarding this clone: The same CDR3 can be traced to other DNA sequences in this sample. The genes are TRBV5-4 and TRBJ1-2; TRBD1 agrees at 8 bases. The trim removed 4 bases at V and 2 bases at J, leaving 4 bases unmatched. The CDR3 is 14 residues long. Germline loops: CDR1 SGHNT, CDR2 YYREEE (reference sequence). The CDR3, as DNA: TGTGCCAGCAGCCCGGGACAGGAAAACTATGGCTACACCTTC. It translates to CASSPGQENYGYTF. Complete variable domain (other parts from reference TRBV5-4 and TRBJ1-2): ETGVTQSPTHLIKTRGQQVTLRCSSQSGHNTVSWYQQALGQGPQFIFQYYREEENGRGNFPPRFSGLQFPNYSSELNVNALELDDSALYLCASSPGQENYGYTFGSGTRLTVV.

The genes are TRBV2 and TRBJ2-3, with D unresolved. V was pared by 6 bases and J by 0 bases, with 7 bases between. The V gene's germline CDR1 is SNHLY and CDR2 FYNNEI. CDR3 length equals 13 residues. The CDR3 loop is CASRAPSTDTQYF. CDR3 nucleotide sequence: TGTGCCAGCAGGGCTCCTAGCACAGATACGCAGTATTTT.

V gene TRBV29-1 combines with J gene TRBJ2-1; no clear D. V was pared by 4 bases and J by 6 bases, with 10 bases between. The germline V gene has CDR1 SQVTM and CDR2 ANQGSEA. This CDR3 spans 12 amino acids. CDR3 sequence: CSVGKGFNEQFF. The CDR3 nucleotides are TGCAGCGTTGGTAAGGGTTTCAATGAGCAGTTCTTC.

The rearrangement joins TRBV7-2 to TRBJ2-2, with D perhaps matching TRBD2 (5 bases). Germline values: CDR1 SGHTA, CDR2 FQGNSA. V lost 1 base and J 4 bases, leaving 10 bases between the germline ends. The CDR3 runs 15 residues. The CDR3 is CASSLELVGTGELFF. The CDR3 nucleotides are TGTGCCAGCAGCTTAGAACTAGTCGGCACCGGGGAGCTGTTTTTT. Full variable domain (missing parts from reference TRBV7-2 and TRBJ2-2): GAGVSQSPSNKVTEKGKDVELRCDPISGHTALYWYRQSLGQGLEFLIYFQGNSAPDKSGLPSDRFSAERTGGSVSTLTIQRTQQEDSAVYLCASSLELVGTGELFFGEGSRLTVL.

The V and J genes are TRBV27 and TRBJ1-2; weak D call: TRBD1 (5 bases). Germline CDR1 and CDR2: MNHEY and SMNVEV (reference sequence). Trimming shortened V by 10 bases and J by 4 bases, and 16 bases separated the two germline ends. CDR3 length: 13 amino acids. The CDR3 is CATKTSGVYGYTF. CDR3 DNA sequence: TGTGCCACCAAAACGTCGGGGGTCTATGGCTACACCTTC.

The chain couples TRBV30 to TRBJ1-5, with 8 bases that match TRBD1. V shed 0 bases and J 6 bases; nucleotides not matched to a gene: 7. This CDR3 region has 15 residues. Germline loops: CDR1 GTSNPN, CDR2 SVGIG (reference sequence). Here the CDR3 DNA reads TGTGCCTGGAGTGTACGCGCAGGGGGCACTCAGCCCCAGCATTTT. Its translation is CAWSVRAGGTQPQHF.

This clone was picked up one time. This rearrangement joins TRBV6-5 to TRBJ2-7, with 7 bases fitting TRBD1. Germline-derived CDR1 and CDR2 are MNHEY and SVGAGI. The CDR3 extends over 11 amino acids. V shed 9 bases and J 3 bases; nucleotides not matched to a gene: 2. CDR3 sequence (DNA): TGTGCCAGTCGACAGGGCTACGAGCAGTACTTC. It translates to CASRQGYEQYF.

The chain has TRBV28 and TRBJ1-5; perhaps TRBD1 as D (6 bases). V was trimmed by 6 bases and J by 4 bases, leaving 13 bases between them. There are 14 residues in the CDR3. Germline values: CDR1 MDHEN, CDR2 SYDVKM. DNA of the CDR3: TGTGCCAGCAGCCCGATTACAGGGAATCAGCCCCAGCATTTT. Residues: CASSPITGNQPQHF.

The V and J genes are TRBV21-1 and TRBJ2-3; the table names TRBD1, a call not compared with the DNA. TRBV21-1 is annotated as a pseudogene. The CDR3 is made up of 15 amino acids. CDR3 coding DNA: TGTGCCAGCAGCAAAGTTCTGACAGGGAAAGATACGCAGTATTTT. This sequence encodes CASSKVLTGKDTQYF.

V gene TRBV5-1 combines with J gene TRBJ2-2; the D gene could be TRBD1 or TRBD2 (6 bases each). V lost 4 bases, J lost 6 bases, and 13 bases lay in between. The CDR3 totals 14 residues. Germline V gene lookup returns CDR1 SGHRS and CDR2 YFSETQ. As DNA, the CDR3 is TGCGCCAGCAGCGGCGGGACACCCGCCGGGGAGCTGTTTTTT. It translates to CASSGGTPAGELFF.

The genes are TRBV7-2 and TRBJ2-2; D might be TRBD1 (6 bases). The V gene lost 4 bases and the J gene lost 7 bases, with 16 bases spanning the gap. The germline gives CDR1 SGHTA, CDR2 FQGNSA. This CDR3 contains 15 residues. Written as DNA, the CDR3 is TGTGCCAGCAGCTCCCAACCGTCAGGGGTCGGGGAGCTGTTTTTT. This gives the protein CASSSQPSGVGELFF.

Only a few counts were recorded for this clone. This chain connects TRBV6-1 to TRBJ1-1; 7 nucleotides line up with TRBD1. CDR3 length: 14 residues. Germline V gene data show CDR1 as MNHNS and CDR2 as SASEGT. V lost 7 bases and J lost 0; bases outside the gene matches: 5. This CDR3 is CASNGQAMNTEAFF. CDR3 nucleotide sequence: TGTGCCAGCAATGGACAGGCTATGAACACTGAAGCTTTCTTT.